Sequencing of this T cell receptor beta chain was carried out in a study of blood T cells in healthy people across ages. Primed by a sample-barcoded 5' primer and a J-beta primer mix, a second PCR proceeded for 7 to 11 cycles. Each CDR3 protein gets one entry after TCRdb re-called the 5' RACE reads with MiXCR. The sample holds about 290,000 distinct CDR3 sequences, roughly 26% seen once. CDR1 is SGHVS and CDR2 is FNYEAQ in the germline V gene. CDR3 length equals 17 residues. Trimming took 8 bases from V and 1 from J, leaving 21 bases between them. As for this clonotype: Its matching antigen is unknown.

General study findings and limits: Both higher diversity and more naive CD4+ cells marked long-lived donors when set against aged donors.

The sequenced material came from blood. This chain connects TRBV7-6 to TRBJ2-4; the D gene could be TRBD1 or TRBD2 (6 bases each). This sequence was found in an older woman in good health. As DNA, the CDR3 is TGTGCCAGCGGACCAATCGGGGGCACGTCGGCCAAAAACATTCAGTACTTC. Translating it yields CASGPIGGTSAKNIQYF.